The 3 T cell receptor beta chains below come from one sample, sequenced in a study of blood T cell repertoires in COVID-19. The repertoire was sequenced with immunoSEQ multiplex PCR; TCRdb's copy has only in-frame clones and lacks some. The table lists approximately 100,000 clones, 87% of them singletons. Sequenced sample: peripheral blood. The receptors derive from a woman aged 30 to 39 with acute or convalescent COVID-19.

The CDR3 sequence: CSVTGGQGGHEQYF. The CDR3 DNA follows: TGCAGCGTTACTGGCGGACAGGGGGGCCACGAGCAGTACTTC. This chain connects TRBV29-1 to TRBJ2-7; 10 positions match TRBD1. V gave up 5 bases and J gave up 5 bases; unmatched junction bases: 9. The CDR3 length is 14 residues. The germline V gene encodes CDR1 SQVTM and CDR2 ANQGSEA.

CDR3 bases: TGTGCCAGTAGCGTAAAAACAGTTCTCCCATCTGGGGCCAACGTCCTGACTTTC. Protein product: CASSVKTVLPSGANVLTF. The rearrangement links TRBV19 to TRBJ2-6, with no clear D. The CDR3 has 18 residues. Trimming shortened V by 6 bases and J by 1 base, and 19 bases separated the two germline ends. In germline, CDR1 is LNHDA, CDR2 SQIVND (reference sequence).

The genes are TRBV25-1 and TRBJ1-2; D may be TRBD1 (6 bases). The CDR3 extends over 13 amino acids. V dropped 6 bases and J dropped 10 bases, with 18 bases sitting between them. Germline CDR1 MGHDK, CDR2 SYGVNS. Written as DNA, the CDR3 is TGTGCCAGCAGCTCCGCCAGGGGTAGGTCCTACACCTTC. Its protein is CASSSARGRSYTF.